The entry below gives a single TCR beta chain sequence along with its context. The target antigen is unknown. This sample was included in a study of post-analysis software for immune sequencing data. On the study more broadly: The disease courses covered relapsing-remitting, secondary progressive and progressive-relapsing multiple sclerosis.

TCR beta libraries were prepared from cDNA with unique molecular identifiers. Once about 0.9 to 11 million T cells were used, hundreds of thousands of cDNA molecules resulted. TCRdb called the PCR reads again in MiXCR, with one record for every CDR3 protein. The sample lists about 820,000 distinct CDR3 sequences, about 50% occurring once. This CDR3 is built from 13 residues. V lost 3 bases and J lost 0, with 5 bases in between. Germline CDR1 is SQVTM and CDR2 is ANQGSEA. The study, taken as a whole, reports: Samples made in the same batch grouped tightly together by F measure. When patients were compared with controls, about five TRBV segments were more frequent, TRBV5-6, TRBV5-1 and TRBV20-1 among them. Multiple sclerosis patients showed significantly lower normalized Chao1 diversity than controls did.

The receptor's source is a girl under 18 with multiple sclerosis. Material for sequencing was blood. This chain joins TRBV29-1 and TRBJ1-4; D is undetermined. The CDR3 loop reads CSVEGTTNEKLFF. The CDR3 bases are TGCAGCGTTGAGGGGACAACTAATGAAAAACTGTTTTTT.